The clone carrying this TCR beta chain was seen repeatedly, ten times or more. Its target is not known. This specimen comes from a study of CD8+ T cells in alopecia areata. The study, taken as a whole, reports: Scalp lesions, especially in alopecia totalis/universalis, had higher clonality than normal scalp.

The authors extracted RNA and reverse transcribed it into cDNA as the sequencing template. The assay was immunoSEQ multiplex PCR, and TCRdb's table has in-frame clones only and misses some. Of approximately 100,000 clones in the sample, around two fifths were seen once. V lost 8 bases to trimming and J lost 6 bases, with 10 bases between them. The CDR3 totals 11 residues. Germline-derived CDR1 and CDR2 are SNHLY and FYNNEI. The sample taken for sequencing was CD4+ T cells sorted from blood. The chain uses TRBV2 and TRBJ1-2, with D hard to call. This TCR was recovered from a human donor with alopecia areata. The CDR3, as DNA: TGTGCCAGCTTTGGACGGCATGGCTACACCTTC. This encodes CASFGRHGYTF.